Shown below are 14 T cell receptor beta chains from a single sample sequenced in a study of T cells in Graves' hyperthyroidism and ophthalmopathy. The TCR beta CDR3 regions underwent amplification using RNA transcripts as the source. HTBI primers were used for first-round RT-PCR of the TCR CDR3. TCRdb recomputed calls from the multiplex PCR reads with MiXCR, one row per CDR3 protein. The sample shows a few hundred thousand distinct CDR3 sequences, just over 45% of them seen only once. The specimen sequenced was peripheral blood or thyroid tissue (not recorded which). The receptors stem from a woman aged 18-35 years with Graves' hyperthyroidism.

CDR3 amino acids: CSASSLARAYGYTF. In DNA, the CDR3 is TGCAGTGCCAGCAGCTTGGCGAGGGCCTATGGCTACACCTTC. V gene TRBV20-1 combines with J gene TRBJ1-2, with D unresolved. Between the trimmed V and J ends, which lost 6 bases and 4 bases, there was a span of 18 bases. The CDR3 spans 14 residues. The V gene's germline CDR1 is DFQATT and CDR2 SNEGSKA (reference sequence).

This rearrangement joins TRBV7-3 to TRBJ2-7, with D uncertain. Trimming stripped 4 bases from V and 5 bases from J, with 12 bases between. Germline-derived CDR1 and CDR2 are SGHTA and FQGTGA. CDR3 size: 13 residues. The CDR3 reads CASSSAPGHEQYF. The CDR3 coding sequence is TGTGCCAGCAGCTCAGCCCCAGGCCACGAGCAGTACTTC.

The sample holds one count of this clonotype. V and J are TRBV5-6 and TRBJ1-1, with 7 bases that match TRBD1. Germline V CDR1 and CDR2: SGHDT, YYEEEE. This CDR3 comprises 13 residues. J lost 7 bases, V lost 4 bases, and 7 bases had no gene match. The CDR3 DNA reads TGTGCCAGCAGCATGACAGGGATCAATGAAGCTTTCTTT. Translated: CASSMTGINEAFF.

The table lists this clonotype with a few counts. CDR3 DNA sequence: TGTGCCAGCAGTTTCCGCGATGAGCAGTTCTTC. As protein: CASSFRDEQFF. The chain is built from TRBV12-3 or TRBV12-4 and TRBJ2-7; no reliable D call. The tail of the sequence fits TRBJ2-1 better, so the J call may be wrong. The CDR3 has 11 amino acids.

This chain links TRBV7-9 with TRBJ1-1; no reliable D call. The CDR3 loop spans 13 amino acids. The germline V gene has CDR1 SEHNR and CDR2 FQNEAQ (reference sequence). The germline V and J ends were trimmed by 4 bases and 7 bases, with 13 bases remaining between them. This CDR3 reads CASSSPGWGEAFF. Written as DNA, the CDR3 is TGTGCCAGCAGCTCCCCGGGGTGGGGTGAAGCTTTCTTT.

This clonotype appeared many times. This chain joins TRBV5-1 and TRBJ1-1; 7 bases map to TRBD1. The CDR3 extends over 14 amino acids. J was trimmed by 0 bases and V by 4 bases; bases with no gene match: 3. Germline V gives CDR1 SGHRS, CDR2 YFSETQ. The chain's CDR3 is CASSAGQLNTEAFF. The CDR3 DNA is TGCGCCAGCAGCGCGGGACAGCTGAACACTGAAGCTTTCTTT.

This clonotype has at least ten counts. The J gene is TRBJ1-1, the V gene TRBV19; no definite D call. V dropped 3 bases and J dropped 3 bases, with 11 bases sitting between them. The CDR3 consists of 14 residues. Germline CDR1 and CDR2: LNHDA and SQIVND (reference sequence). This CDR3 reads CASSMTGGYTEAFF. Here the CDR3 DNA reads TGTGCCAGTAGTATGACCGGTGGGTACACTGAAGCTTTCTTT.

This clonotype was detected ten times or more. The rearrangement joins TRBV24-1 to TRBJ1-2; D gene uncertain. Germline-derived CDR1 and CDR2 are KGHDR and SFDVKD. The CDR3 extends over 13 amino acids. Trimming removed 3 bases at V and 0 bases at J, with 4 bases between. CDR3 nucleotide sequence: TGTGCCACCAGTGATCCAGCTAACTATGGCTACACCTTC. Translated, it gives CATSDPANYGYTF.

The chain has TRBV15 and TRBJ1-5; 11 nucleotides match TRBD1. After removal of 8 bases from V and 4 bases from J, the junction contained 10 bases not matched to a gene. Germline values: CDR1 LNHNV, CDR2 YYDKDF (reference sequence). This CDR3 spans 16 amino acids. CDR3 bases: TGTGCCACCCACTCCAGCGGACAGGGGGCAAATCAGCCCCAGCATTTT. This gives the protein CATHSSGQGANQPQHF.

A single count supports this clonotype. The chain uses TRBV11-2 and TRBJ1-4, with D possibly matching TRBD1 (6 bases). V lost 7 bases and J 2 bases, leaving 17 bases between the germline ends. The CDR3 covers 16 residues. CDR1 SGHAT and CDR2 FQNNGV come from the germline V gene. The CDR3 here is CASTIIRTETNEKLFF. CDR3 DNA sequence: TGTGCCAGCACCATCATTCGGACAGAGACTAATGAAAAACTGTTTTTT.

This clonotype was detected many times. The chain links TRBV20-1 to TRBJ1-2, with a tentative D call TRBD1 (5 bases). Per germline, CDR1 DFQATT and CDR2 SNEGSKA (reference sequence). The length of the CDR3 is 15 residues. V gave up 0 bases and J gave up 3 bases, with 14 bases separating them. The CDR3 bases are TGCAGTGCTAGAGATCTGGGGGACCTTGACTATGGCTACACCTTC. Protein product: CSARDLGDLDYGYTF.

Notes on this clonotype: This may be a read error, as it is one base from a much larger clone. The chain links TRBV10-3 to TRBJ1-1; D unclear. CDR3 size: 15 residues. CDR1 is ENHRY, CDR2 SYGVKD, per germline. CDR3 in DNA: TGTGCCATCTCGAAAGGATTACAGACGAACGCTGAAGCTTTCTTT. This gives the protein CAISKGLQTNAEAFF.

The V gene is TRBV24-1, the J gene TRBJ2-7; 14 bases match TRBD2. This CDR3 comprises 17 residues. Unmatched junction bases numbered 11, after V lost 4 bases and J lost 7 bases. CDR1 is KGHDR and CDR2 is SFDVKD in the germline V gene. The CDR3 DNA is TGTGCCACCAGTGACGCGGGACTAGCGGGAGACCTTCGGGAGCAGTACTTC. This encodes CATSDAGLAGDLREQYF.

This chain uses TRBV2 with TRBJ1-1; D remains ambiguous. Trimming removed 9 bases at V and 2 bases at J, with 13 bases between. This CDR3 comprises 13 residues. Per the germline V gene, CDR1 is SNHLY and CDR2 is FYNNEI. CDR3 DNA sequence: TGTGCCAGGGAGACGGGCCTAAACACTGAAGCTTTCTTT. Protein sequence: CARETGLNTEAFF.